The subject of this entry is one T cell receptor (beta chain). Its target antigen remains unknown. Base qualities are not at hand, and no much larger clone is one base apart. From the cysteine through the phenylalanine, the CDR3 covers 13 amino acids. The DNA shown is the 39-base CDR3, in frame from base 1. As encoded in the germline V gene, CDR1 is SNHLY while CDR2 is FYNNEI. The germline V and J ends show losses of 6 bases and 4 bases respectively, and no gene match explains 3 bases of the junction. TCRbeta CDR3 regions were amplified from genomic DNA by means of the immunoSEQ Assay, a bias-controlled multiplex PCR. Per the original workflow: Within the assay, amplification of reference gene primers was used to estimate how many nucleated cells each sample contained. To quantify the absolute abundance of each unique TCRbeta CDR3 rearrangement, sequence reads were collapsed and filtered. For each sample, productive Simpson clonality was calculated by taking the square root of Simpson's diversity index across productive rearrangements. The source is immuneACCESS, and TCRdb retained only in-frame sequences with V and J called. Part of the clones is not carried over; for the studies checked, unresolved V genes explain less than half of this, and the remainder is unexplained. That table furnishes V, J and clone size, whereas the DNA furnished D and trimming. The sample includes approximately 130,000 clones, with approximately 86% observed a single time. Of the sample, around 2.5% falls within the top ten clones.

Enrolling through a virtual design, the prospective study's participants ranged in age from roughly 18 to 89 years and lived across approximately 25 United States geographic areas. Cohort assignment in the prospective study relied on participant-reported clinical history from a screening survey and a study questionnaire. Recovered participants in ImmuneRACE Cohort 3 were defined by two consecutive negative NP/OP PCR tests, clearance by a healthcare professional, or resolution of symptoms. Mobile phlebotomists in the prospective study collected whole blood, serum and a nasopharyngeal or oropharyngeal swab from every participant. Additional blood draws and questionnaires over an approximately 2-month period could optionally be provided by prospective study participants. Blood samples from the prospective study were shipped frozen or at room temperature prior to DNA extraction. This entry comes from a study of blood T cell repertoires in COVID-19 (dated by TCRdb to the early 2020s). Background for the entire study: The collaborator samples originated in the United States, Italy and Spain and spanned the acute and convalescent phases of COVID-19. A de-identified subject ID, COVID-19 status, age in years and sex were almost always included in the sample metadata. The prospective study material was composed of cDNA or gDNA derived from T cells, B-cell-depleted T cells, or PBMCs. The repertoires were made available in a free public database intended to serve as a resource for research on the immune response to SARS-CoV-2. Samples came from the ongoing ImmuneRACE study (first 160 participants) plus 1,254 subjects from 6 global collaborators. Where available, HLA class I and class II types were taken from metadata supplied by the sample provider and were not determined by assay-based typing. Deeply sampled blood TCRbeta repertoires from subjects exposed to, actively infected with, or recovered from COVID-19 were included in the dataset.

General conclusions and limits of the study: The amount of clinical and demographic metadata varied by source and participant and was provided uncurated.

Sample: PBMCs or T cells enriched from blood (not recorded which). The source of this sequence is a woman aged 45 to 65 who had recovered from COVID-19. The rearrangement joined TRBV2 to TRBJ2-5, with 9 bases in between that match TRBD1. The DNA is TGTGCCAGCAGCCCGACAGGGGGAGAGACCCAGTACTTC. It specifies CASSPTGGETQYF.